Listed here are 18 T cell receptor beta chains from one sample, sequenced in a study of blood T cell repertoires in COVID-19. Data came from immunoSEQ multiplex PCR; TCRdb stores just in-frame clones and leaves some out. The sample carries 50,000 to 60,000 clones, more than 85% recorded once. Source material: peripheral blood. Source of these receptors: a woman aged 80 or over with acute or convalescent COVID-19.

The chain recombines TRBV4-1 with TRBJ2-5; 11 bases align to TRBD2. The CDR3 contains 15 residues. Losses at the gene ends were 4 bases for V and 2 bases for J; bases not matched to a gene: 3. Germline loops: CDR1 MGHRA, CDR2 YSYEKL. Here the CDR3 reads CASSRLAGGQETQYF. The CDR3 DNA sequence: TGCGCCAGCAGCCGGCTAGCGGGAGGACAAGAGACCCAGTACTTC.

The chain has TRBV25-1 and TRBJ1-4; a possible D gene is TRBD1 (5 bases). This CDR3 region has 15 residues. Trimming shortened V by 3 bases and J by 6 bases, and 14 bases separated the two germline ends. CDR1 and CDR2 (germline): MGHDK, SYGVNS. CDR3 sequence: CASSEAGRIYEKLFF. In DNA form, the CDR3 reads TGTGCCAGCAGTGAGGCAGGGCGGATTTATGAAAAACTGTTTTTT. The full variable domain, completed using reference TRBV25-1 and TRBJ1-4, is EADIYQTPRYLVIGTGKKITLECSQTMGHDKMYWYQQDPGMELHLIHYSYGVNSTEKGDLSSESTVSRIRTEHFPLTLESARPSHTSQYLCASSEAGRIYEKLFFGSGTQLSVL.

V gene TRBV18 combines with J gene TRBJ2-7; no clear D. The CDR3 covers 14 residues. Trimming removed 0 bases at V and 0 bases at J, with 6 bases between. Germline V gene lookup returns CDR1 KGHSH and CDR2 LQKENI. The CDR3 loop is CASSPPPGSYEQYF. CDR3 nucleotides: TGTGCCAGCTCACCACCCCCGGGCTCCTACGAGCAGTACTTC.

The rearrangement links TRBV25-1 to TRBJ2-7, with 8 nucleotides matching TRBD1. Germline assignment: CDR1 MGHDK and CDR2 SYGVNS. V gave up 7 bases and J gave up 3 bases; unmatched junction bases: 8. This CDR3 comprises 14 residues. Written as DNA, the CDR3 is TGTGCCAGCAACGAACAGGGGGAGGACTACGAGCAGTACTTC. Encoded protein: CASNEQGEDYEQYF.

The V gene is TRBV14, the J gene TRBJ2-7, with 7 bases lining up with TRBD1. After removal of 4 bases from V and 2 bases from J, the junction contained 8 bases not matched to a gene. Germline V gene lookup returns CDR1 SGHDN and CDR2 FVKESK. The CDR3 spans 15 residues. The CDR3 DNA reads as TGTGCCAGCAGCCCCCGGACAGGCCCTGCCTACGAGCAGTACTTC. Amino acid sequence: CASSPRTGPAYEQYF.

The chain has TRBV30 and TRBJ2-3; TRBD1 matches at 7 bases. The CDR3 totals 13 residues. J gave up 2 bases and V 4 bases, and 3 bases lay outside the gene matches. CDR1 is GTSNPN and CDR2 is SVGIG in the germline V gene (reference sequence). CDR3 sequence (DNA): TGTGCCTGGACGGGACAGAACACAGATACGCAGTATTTT. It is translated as CAWTGQNTDTQYF.

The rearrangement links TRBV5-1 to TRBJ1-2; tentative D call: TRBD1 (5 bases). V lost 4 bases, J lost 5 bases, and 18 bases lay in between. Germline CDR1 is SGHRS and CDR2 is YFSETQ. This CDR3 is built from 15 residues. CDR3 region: CASSLGVELGYGYTF. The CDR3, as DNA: TGCGCCAGCAGCCTAGGGGTGGAATTGGGGTATGGCTACACCTTC.

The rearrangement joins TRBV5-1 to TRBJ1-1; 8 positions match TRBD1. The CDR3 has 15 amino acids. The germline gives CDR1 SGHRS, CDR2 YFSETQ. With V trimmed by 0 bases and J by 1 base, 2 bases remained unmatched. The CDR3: CASSLDQGANTEAFF. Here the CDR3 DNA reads TGCGCCAGCAGCTTGGATCAGGGGGCGAACACTGAAGCTTTCTTT. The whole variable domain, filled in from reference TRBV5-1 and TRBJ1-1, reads KAGVTQTPRYLIKTRGQQVTLSCSPISGHRSVSWYQQTPGQGLQFLFEYFSETQRNKGNFPGRFSGRQFSNSRSEMNVSTLELGDSALYLCASSLDQGANTEAFFGQGTRLTVV.

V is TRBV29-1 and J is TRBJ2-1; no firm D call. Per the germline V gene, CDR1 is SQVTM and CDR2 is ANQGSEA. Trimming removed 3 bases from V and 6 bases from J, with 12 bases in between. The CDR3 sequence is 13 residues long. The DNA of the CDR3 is TGCAGCGTTGACCCCCCCCCGGGCAATGAGCAGTTCTTC. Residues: CSVDPPPGNEQFF.

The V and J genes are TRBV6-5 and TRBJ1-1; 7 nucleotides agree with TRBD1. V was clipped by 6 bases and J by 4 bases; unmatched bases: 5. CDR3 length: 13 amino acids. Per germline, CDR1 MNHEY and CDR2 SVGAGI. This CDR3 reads CASRSDRVTEAFF. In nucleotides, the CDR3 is TGTGCCAGCAGAAGCGACAGGGTCACTGAAGCTTTCTTT.

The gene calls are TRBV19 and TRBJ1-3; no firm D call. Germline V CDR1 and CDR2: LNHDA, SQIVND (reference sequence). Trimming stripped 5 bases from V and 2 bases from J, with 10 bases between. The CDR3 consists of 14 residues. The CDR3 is CASSGSRAGNTIYF. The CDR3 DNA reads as TGTGCCAGTAGTGGGTCGAGGGCTGGAAACACCATATATTTT.

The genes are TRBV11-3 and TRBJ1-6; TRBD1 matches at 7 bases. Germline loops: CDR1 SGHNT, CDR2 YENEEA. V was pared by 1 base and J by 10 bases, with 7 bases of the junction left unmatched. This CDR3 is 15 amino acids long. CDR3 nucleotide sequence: TGTGCCAGCAGCTTAGGAGCAGGGGGTGGCTCACCCCTCCACTTT. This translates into CASSLGAGGGSPLHF.

The CDR3 spells CASSQGGGGKPQYF. The CDR3 nucleotides are TGCGCCAGCAGCCAAGGTGGGGGAGGCAAGCCCCAGTACTTC. V and J are TRBV4-3 and TRBJ2-5, with a tentative D call TRBD2 (6 bases). Germline lookup yields CDR1 LGHNA and CDR2 YSLEER. Deletions cut 1 base from V and 9 bases from J, with 15 bases between. This CDR3 has 14 residues.

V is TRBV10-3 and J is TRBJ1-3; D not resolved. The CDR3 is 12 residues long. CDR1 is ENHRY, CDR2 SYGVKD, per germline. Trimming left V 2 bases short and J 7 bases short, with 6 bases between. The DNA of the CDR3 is TGTGCCATCAGTGAGGAGGGCAACACCATATATTTT. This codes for CAISEEGNTIYF.

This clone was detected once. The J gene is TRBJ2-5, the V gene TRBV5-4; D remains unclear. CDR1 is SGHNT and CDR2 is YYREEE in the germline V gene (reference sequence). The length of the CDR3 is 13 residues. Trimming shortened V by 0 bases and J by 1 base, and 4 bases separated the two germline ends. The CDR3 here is CASSLVSQETQYF. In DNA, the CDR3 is TGTGCCAGCAGCTTGGTCAGCCAAGAGACCCAGTACTTC.

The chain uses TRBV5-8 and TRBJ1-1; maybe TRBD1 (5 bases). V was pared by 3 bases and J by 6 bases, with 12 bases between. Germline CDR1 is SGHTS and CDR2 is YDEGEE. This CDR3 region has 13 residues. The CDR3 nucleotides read TGTGCCAGCAGCTGGGAGGGACCGGCTGAAGCTTTCTTT. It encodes CASSWEGPAEAFF.

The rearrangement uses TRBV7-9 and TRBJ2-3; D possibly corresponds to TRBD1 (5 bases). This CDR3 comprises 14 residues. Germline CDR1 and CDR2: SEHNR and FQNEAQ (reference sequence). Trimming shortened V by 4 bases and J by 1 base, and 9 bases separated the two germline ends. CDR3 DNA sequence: TGTGCCAGCAGCTCTACAGGACGCACAGATACGCAGTATTTT. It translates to CASSSTGRTDTQYF.

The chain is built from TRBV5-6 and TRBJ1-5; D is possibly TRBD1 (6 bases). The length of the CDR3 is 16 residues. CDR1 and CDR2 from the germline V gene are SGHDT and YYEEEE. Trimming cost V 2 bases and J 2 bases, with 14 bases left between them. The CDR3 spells CASSFGQGIGNQPQHF. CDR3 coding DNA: TGTGCCAGCAGCTTTGGGCAGGGGATTGGCAATCAGCCCCAGCATTTT.